There are many counts of the clone carrying this T cell receptor beta chain. As yet, its antigen is unknown. The CDR3 contains 16 residues. The V end lost 5 bases, the J end lost 0 bases, and 16 bases lay between the germline ends. CDR1 and CDR2 (germline): MNHEY, SMNVEV (reference sequence). This sample stems from a study of CD8+CD57+ T cells in acquired aplastic anemia. Study-wide points: Patients and controls shared about 27 CD8+ CDR3 sequences.

TCR beta VDJ and CDR3 profiling used genomic DNA as template. TCRdb used MiXCR to reprocess the reads, holding one entry per CDR3 protein. This sample has about 110,000 distinct CDR3 sequences, with less than 65% found just once. The sequencing sample was made of sorted CD4+, CD8+, or CD8+CD57+ T cells (not recorded which) from PBMCs. This chain uses TRBV27 with TRBJ1-2, with a tentative D call TRBD1 (5 bases). The TCR was taken from a human donor in good health, serving as a control. DNA for the CDR3: TGTGCCAGCAGTGCGATACCCCCGACAGCTAACTATGGCTACACCTTC. It yields the protein CASSAIPPTANYGYTF.